The 21 T cell receptor beta chains presented below share a single source sample, sequenced in a study of cytomegalovirus exposure and HLA in healthy donors. The PCR had 60 Vbeta and 13 Jbeta primers. TCRdb's copy holds only in-frame clones and misses some; the assay was immunoSEQ multiplex PCR. The sample lists some 150,000 clones; 60% to 80% were seen once. Sequencing was carried out using PBMCs. The source is a female donor in good health and CMV-seronegative.

The chain recombines TRBV5-5 with TRBJ2-6; 12 bases align to TRBD2. After removal of 0 bases from V and 4 bases from J, the junction contained 5 bases not matched to a gene. From germline, CDR1 is SGHKS and CDR2 YYEKEE (reference sequence). This CDR3 comprises 18 residues. CDR3 protein: CASSLGLAGATGANVLTF. As DNA, the CDR3 is TGTGCCAGCAGCTTGGGACTAGCGGGAGCCACCGGGGCCAACGTCCTGACTTTC.

This clone was counted a few times. This chain uses TRBV21-1 with TRBJ2-3; TRBD1, the table's D call, lacks a check against the DNA. TRBV21-1 is annotated as a pseudogene. This CDR3 has 15 residues. The CDR3 sequence: CASSKVGTWTDTQYF. The CDR3 region has the DNA TGTGCCAGCAGCAAAGTAGGGACATGGACAGATACGCAGTATTTT.

This chain links TRBV19 with TRBJ2-7; 12 bases map to TRBD1. Looked up from germline, CDR1 is LNHDA and CDR2 is SQIVND (reference sequence). J was trimmed by 7 bases and V by 3 bases; bases with no gene match: 7. There are 15 residues in the CDR3. This chain's CDR3 is CASSIPGQGAREQYF. The CDR3 DNA sequence: TGTGCCAGTAGTATTCCGGGACAGGGGGCGAGGGAGCAGTACTTC.

This rearrangement joins TRBV7-9 to TRBJ1-1, with D uncertain. CDR1 and CDR2 (germline): SEHNR, FQNEAQ (reference sequence). This CDR3 has 14 residues. V was trimmed by 5 bases and J by 4 bases, leaving 14 bases between them. CDR3 sequence: CASSPEIRSTEAFF. The CDR3 DNA reads TGTGCCAGCAGCCCCGAGATCCGGAGCACTGAAGCTTTCTTT.

The chain couples TRBV6-5 to TRBJ2-7, with D possibly matching TRBD1 (5 bases). Germline loops: CDR1 MNHEY, CDR2 SVGAGI. The V and J ends lost 6 bases and 2 bases respectively, with 14 bases between them. The CDR3 loop spans 14 amino acids. The CDR3 nucleotides are TGTGCCAGCAGACCGACAGAGTTCCCCTACGAGCAGTACTTC. Encoded protein: CASRPTEFPYEQYF.

This clone came up a few times. The V and J genes are TRBV7-2 and TRBJ2-7; no clear D gene. With 4 bases removed from V and 0 bases from J, the gap between germline ends came to 4 bases. Germline CDR1 reads SGHTA; CDR2 reads FQGNSA. This CDR3 region has 12 residues. The CDR3 is CASSSSSYEQYF. CDR3 DNA: TGTGCCAGCAGCTCTAGCTCCTACGAGCAGTACTTC.

The chain uses TRBV11-2 and TRBJ1-1, with a weak D call TRBD1 (6 bases). This CDR3 spans 14 amino acids. The V gene's germline CDR1 is SGHAT and CDR2 FQNNGV. V was clipped by 6 bases and J by 3 bases, with 14 bases between them. CDR3 coding DNA: TGTGCCAGCAGTTTTGTACAGGGTGACACTGAAGCTTTCTTT. Translation gives CASSFVQGDTEAFF.

The rearrangement links TRBV11-3 to TRBJ2-7, with TRBD1 as a possible D gene (5 bases). Germline V gene data show CDR1 as SGHNT and CDR2 as YENEEA. The CDR3 is 13 residues long. Trimming shortened V by 5 bases and J by 4 bases, and 12 bases separated the two germline ends. DNA for the CDR3: TGTGCCAGCAGCATTGGCAGGGTTTACGAGCAGTACTTC. Encoded protein: CASSIGRVYEQYF.

This rearrangement joins TRBV10-3 to TRBJ1-5; D is undetermined. Germline V lookup: CDR1 ENHRY, CDR2 SYGVKD. The CDR3 covers 13 residues. V lost 8 bases and J lost 1, with 9 bases in between. The CDR3 loop reads CAIQRESNQPQHF. CDR3 bases: TGTGCCATCCAAAGGGAGAGCAATCAGCCCCAGCATTTT.

This sequence joins TRBV7-2 and TRBJ2-7; 7 positions match TRBD2. After removal of 3 bases from V and 4 bases from J, the junction contained 6 bases not matched to a gene. This CDR3 has 14 amino acids. Germline lookup yields CDR1 SGHTA and CDR2 FQGNSA. CDR3 DNA sequence: TGTGCCAGCAGCTTTGGCGGGAGTTCGTACGAGCAGTACTTC. Translating gives CASSFGGSSYEQYF.

J is TRBJ2-7 and V is TRBV5-5; 7 nucleotides match TRBD1. Germline lookup yields CDR1 SGHKS and CDR2 YYEKEE (reference sequence). After removal of 5 bases from V and 2 bases from J, the junction contained 4 bases not matched to a gene. CDR3 length: 13 residues. CDR3 sequence reads: CASRLGGPYEQYF. The CDR3 bases are TGTGCCAGCAGATTAGGGGGCCCCTACGAGCAGTACTTC. The variable domain in full, completed from reference TRBV5-5 and TRBJ2-7, reads DAGVTQSPTHLIKTRGQQVTLRCSPISGHKSVSWYQQVLGQGPQFIFQYYEKEERGRGNFPDRFSARQFPNYSSELNVNALLLGDSALYLCASRLGGPYEQYFGPGTRLTVT.

This rearrangement joins TRBV6-4 to TRBJ1-3, with 9 positions matching TRBD1. The CDR3 is made up of 18 amino acids. CDR1 and CDR2 from the germline V gene are MRHNA and SNTAGT. The junction had 9 bases not matched to a gene; V was cut back by 3 bases and J by 0 bases. The CDR3: CASSDPDRGRNSGNTIYF. CDR3 DNA: TGTGCCAGCAGTGATCCGGACAGGGGACGAAACTCTGGAAACACCATATATTTT.

This clone was counted once. This chain joins TRBV4-3 and TRBJ1-6; D is perhaps TRBD1 (5 bases). Between the trimmed V and J ends, which lost 8 bases and 5 bases, there was a span of 10 bases. Germline values: CDR1 LGHNA, CDR2 YSLEER. The CDR3 covers 13 residues. Written as DNA, the CDR3 is TGCGCCAGCGGGGGGGGGAATAATTCACCCCTCCACTTT. This encodes CASGGGNNSPLHF.

The rearrangement joins TRBV28 to TRBJ2-1, with D perhaps TRBD2 (5 bases). V lost 5 bases to trimming and J lost 5 bases, with 19 bases between them. CDR1 and CDR2 from the germline V gene are MDHEN and SYDVKM. CDR3 length equals 16 residues. As DNA, the CDR3 is TGTGCCAGCAGTCCCGCGGGCGGCCGTCCGGACAATGAGCAGTTCTTC. This gives the protein CASSPAGGRPDNEQFF.

This sequence joins TRBV14 and TRBJ2-7; unclear D gene. The CDR3 has 15 amino acids. Trimming stripped 3 bases from V and 0 bases from J, with 12 bases between. Germline V gene lookup returns CDR1 SGHDN and CDR2 FVKESK. The CDR3 region is CASSHKTLSSYEQYF. The DNA of the CDR3 is TGTGCCAGCAGCCATAAAACCCTATCCTCCTACGAGCAGTACTTC.

The table lists this clone with a few counts. This chain links TRBV6-5 with TRBJ2-1, with TRBD2 matching over 10 bases. The ends lost 4 bases at V and 6 bases at J; junction bases unmatched: 6. The CDR3 covers 15 residues. In germline, CDR1 is MNHEY, CDR2 SVGAGI. The chain's CDR3 is CASSLVAGGINEQFF. The CDR3 DNA is TGTGCCAGCAGTTTGGTAGCGGGAGGAATCAATGAGCAGTTCTTC.

This clone was seen just once. V is TRBV11-1 and J is TRBJ2-3, with TRBD2 matching 7 bases. This CDR3 region has 16 residues. Trimming cost V 3 bases and J 1 base; bases outside gene matches: 7. Germline CDR1 and CDR2: SGHAT and FQDESV (reference sequence). CDR3 nucleotide sequence: TGTGCCAGCAGCTTTCTTGTAGCGGGCGGCACAGATACGCAGTATTTT. Amino acid sequence: CASSFLVAGGTDTQYF. The variable domain in full, completed from reference TRBV11-1 and TRBJ2-3, reads EAEVAQSPRYKITEKSQAVAFWCDPISGHATLYWYRQILGQGPELLVQFQDESVVDDSQLPKDRFSAERLKGVDSTLKIQPAELGDSAMYLCASSFLVAGGTDTQYFGPGTRLTVL.

A note on this clone: A read error may produce the germline difference seen at one junction end. The CDR3 is CAAGQRNAEAFF. Written as DNA, the CDR3 is TGTGCCGCGGGGCAAAGGAACGCTGAAGCTTTCTTT. The rearrangement links TRBV10-3 to TRBJ1-1; a possible D gene is TRBD1 (5 bases). Germline CDR1 reads ENHRY; CDR2 reads SYGVKD. This CDR3 comprises 12 residues.

The V call is TRBV11-2, the J call TRBJ2-1, with a weak D call TRBD2 (5 bases). Germline CDR1 and CDR2: SGHAT and FQNNGV. The CDR3 length is 14 residues. The V end was cut by 2 bases, the J end by 7 bases, with 12 bases between. The CDR3 coding sequence is TGTGCCAGCAGCTTAATACTAGGACTGAATGAGCAGTTCTTC. It translates to CASSLILGLNEQFF.

The rearrangement links TRBV30 to TRBJ1-5; D is perhaps TRBD1 (5 bases). This CDR3 region has 16 residues. Germline assignment: CDR1 GTSNPN and CDR2 SVGIG (reference sequence). V shed 1 base and J shed 7 bases, with 20 bases lying between them. The CDR3 sequence: CAWSGPLGREGQPQHF. The CDR3 DNA reads TGTGCCTGGAGTGGACCCCTCGGCAGGGAGGGACAGCCCCAGCATTTT.

J is TRBJ2-7 and V is TRBV7-2; 8 positions match TRBD2. J was trimmed by 4 bases and V by 4 bases; bases with no gene match: 6. Germline loops: CDR1 SGHTA, CDR2 FQGNSA. CDR3 size: 14 residues. CDR3 nucleotides: TGTGCCAGCAGCTACAGCGGGAGTAATTACGAGCAGTACTTC. It yields the protein CASSYSGSNYEQYF.